This TCR beta chain was sequenced in a study of blood T cells in healthy people across ages. The CDR3 is 14 residues long. Trimming took off 4 bases at V and 11 bases at J, with 20 bases between the two ends. From germline, CDR1 is MNHEY and CDR2 SMNVEV (reference sequence). Together with a sample-barcoded 5' primer, a J-beta primer mix was included in a second PCR lasting about 7 to 12 cycles. TCRdb re-called the 5' RACE reads with MiXCR, one entry per CDR3 protein. The sample records about 1.4 million distinct CDR3 sequences, roughly 59% being singletons. This sequence was found in a man younger than 35 in good health. V is TRBV27 and J is TRBJ2-5, with D perhaps TRBD1 (6 bases). The sequenced sample was blood. CDR3 protein: CASSSGDILGEQYF. The CDR3 coding sequence is TGTGCCAGCAGTTCCGGGGACATCCTTGGGGAGCAGTACTTC.